This is a list of T cell receptor beta chains from one sample in a study of cytomegalovirus exposure and HLA in healthy donors. TCRdb keeps only in-frame clones here, not all; method: immunoSEQ multiplex PCR. Among 160,000 or so clones, around 83% were seen once, and the ten largest hold less than 2.5%. Source material: PBMCs. The receptor set was obtained from a woman between 18 and 30 years old in good health and CMV-seronegative. Both conserved end residues are trimmed from each CDR3. A D gene is named only where the DNA matches it firmly. The size of a clone is reported for some rows only, either as once, few or many, or as a class for expanded clones.

>NA|TRBV28|TRBD1
ASRDLGTGRYEQY
>few|TRBV10-3|NA
ATSPGVTGELF
>NA|TRBV7-2|NA
ASSLEAGISNSPLH
>once|TRBV11-2|TRBD2
ASSPLAGAPTDTQY
>NA|TRBV5-6|TRBD1
ASSPTGVRSGANVLT
>NA|TRBV19|NA
ASREAPRGEQF
>NA|TRBV5-3|NA
ARSLDGASVDEQF
>NA|TRBV9|TRBD2
ASSVGLAGGEQY
>NA|TRBV10-3|NA
AISENGHLVDTQY
>once|TRBV7-2|NA
ASSSIASSYNEQF
>NA|TRBV28|NA
ASSLSSLAYQPQH
>NA|TRBV7-9|NA
ASSPVSRGGEKLF
>NA|TRBV5-1|TRBD1
ASSGGQGRNTEAF
>NA|TRBV5-6|TRBD1
ASSLPGTEVNYGYT
>NA|TRBV15|TRBD1
ATSPPGTGPYEQY
>NA|TRBV10-3|NA
AIRVAVTVDTQY
>NA|TRBV4-1|NA
ASSRLTGLSSSYEQY
>NA|TRBV6-6|NA
ASSLQGWEQY
>few|TRBV29-1|TRBD1
SVEPGQLYGYT
>NA|TRBV5-4|TRBD1
ASSSRGTGHYEQY